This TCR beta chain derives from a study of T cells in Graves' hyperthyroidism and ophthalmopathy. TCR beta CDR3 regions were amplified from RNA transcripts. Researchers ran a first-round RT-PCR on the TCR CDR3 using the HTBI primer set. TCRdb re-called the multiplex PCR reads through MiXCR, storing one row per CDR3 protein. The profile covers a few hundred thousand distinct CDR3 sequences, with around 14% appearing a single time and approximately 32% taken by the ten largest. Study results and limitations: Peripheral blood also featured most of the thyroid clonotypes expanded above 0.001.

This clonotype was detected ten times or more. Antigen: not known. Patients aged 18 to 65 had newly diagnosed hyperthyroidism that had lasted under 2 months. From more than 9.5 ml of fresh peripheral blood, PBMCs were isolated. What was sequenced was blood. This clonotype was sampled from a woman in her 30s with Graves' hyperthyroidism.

The CDR3 coding sequence is TGTGCCAGCAGGAAAACAGGGGAGAGCTCACCCCTCCACTTT. It translates to CASRKTGESSPLHF. The rearrangement uses TRBV6-5 and TRBJ1-6, with 7 bases fitting TRBD1. CDR1 is MNHEY, CDR2 SVGAGI, per germline. Germline trimming cut 6 bases from V and 10 bases from J; bases unmatched to any gene: 9. The CDR3 runs 14 residues.